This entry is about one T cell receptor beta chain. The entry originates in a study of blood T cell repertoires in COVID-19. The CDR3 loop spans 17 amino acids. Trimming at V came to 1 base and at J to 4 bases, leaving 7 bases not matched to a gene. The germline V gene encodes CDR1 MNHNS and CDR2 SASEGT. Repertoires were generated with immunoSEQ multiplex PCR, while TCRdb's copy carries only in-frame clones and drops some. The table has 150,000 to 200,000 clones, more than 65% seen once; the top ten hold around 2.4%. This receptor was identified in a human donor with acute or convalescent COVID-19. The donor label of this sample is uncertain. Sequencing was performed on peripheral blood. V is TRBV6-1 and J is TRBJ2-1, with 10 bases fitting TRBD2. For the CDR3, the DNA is TGTGCCAGCAGTGAAGGTCCGGGAGCGGGAGGGTACAATGAGCAGTTCTTC. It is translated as CASSEGPGAGGYNEQFF.